This T cell receptor (beta chain) is from a study of cytomegalovirus exposure and HLA in healthy donors (dated by TCRdb to the late 2010s). Regarding the study in general: According to an earlier analysis of a few hundred of the donors, roughly 180 million T cells yielded 117 million unique TCR beta sequences and approximately 280 Gb of sequence data. Donor age, sex, ethnicity and CMV serostatus were compiled alongside the repertoire data. Typing coverage differed by locus: A, B, C, DRB1 and DQB1 were typed in about 620-630 donors, DQA1 in approximately 520, DPA1 in some 570, and DPB1 in 472. In a later analysis, previously published TCR beta repertoires from 550 to 750 donors were re-analyzed and high-resolution HLA genotyping was added so that TCR occurrence patterns could be studied. Among the approximately 420 genotyped donors, around 81% belonged to the genetic ancestry cluster associated with self-reported Caucasian donors. HLA typing included class I and class II loci at four-digit resolution. An earlier analysis of 587 of the donors used high-throughput TCR beta sequencing to judge whether each TCR beta V gene segment behaved as functional or pseudogenic. Among several hundred genotyped donors of the cohort, an average of around 250,000 unique TCR beta nucleotide sequences was sequenced per donor, of which about 18% were non-productive. Rather than drawing on any new phenotypic data, the later analysis identified candidate immune exposures from TCR beta sequences and the way those sequences occurred across donors. Roughly five DR-DQ haplotypes were handled as single units for association and clustering because linkage in the cohort was strong. The T cell repertoires of some 700 subjects were profiled by immunosequencing and related to cytomegalovirus serostatus. Roughly 300 gigabases of sequencing data and 75 million to 85 million unique TCR sequences made up an early release that covered roughly 670 HLA-typed donors. A separate validation cohort of approximately 120 different subjects was used in addition to the approximately 640-subject first cohort. The study was designed to test whether signatures of past pathogen exposure could be identified by cataloging public T cell receptors. All discovery cohort repertoires had been generated on a single sequencing platform. To predict cytomegalovirus infection status, the study brought together high-throughput TCR immunosequencing, statistical association of individual TCRs with disease status, and machine learning. A later genetic analysis used genome-wide SNP genotypes for about 55% of the 666 donors, treating that subset as a discovery cohort.

The cohort comprised fewer than 700 healthy bone marrow donors. At the time of sampling, all cohort members were nominally healthy, though unrecorded immune exposures were likely present. The donor was CMV seronegative and belonged to the group of more than 300 seronegative cohort members. A peripheral blood sample was provided by each donor, and peripheral blood mononuclear cells were used for TCR beta sequencing. The Qiagen DNeasy Blood Extraction Kit was used to extract genomic DNA from the blood cell samples. Broader findings and caveats from the paper: Broadly in line with IMGT annotations, most TCR beta V segments showed up in productive rearrangements about 90% or about 30% of the time in an earlier analysis of about 500 of the donors. Most CMV-associated TCR beta chains appeared to be HLA-restricted in a later analysis, and the HLA associations seemed to be driven largely by CMV exposure. According to the authors, the approach could potentially be generalized to other disease states and immunological phenotypes. A later analysis reported that several top co-occurrence clusters appeared linked to parvovirus B19, influenza, CMV and Epstein-Barr virus. According to a later genetic analysis, donors in an Asian-associated ancestry cluster had fewer N-insertions in productive TCRs than the approximately 710-donor mean. Roughly uniform sequencing depth across donors was assumed in presence/absence analyses, although this assumption may not hold. Correlated functional status among segregating V segments might be attributable to linkage disequilibrium, but an unknown experimental factor could not be ruled out. While some public TCRs were present in many individuals, most TCR sequences turned up only very rarely across donors. Some IMGT-functional V segments, including TRBV6-2 and TRBV6-3, could not be told apart with the 87-base-pair reads, so those segments were excluded. The study listed 164 TCR beta chains as associated with cytomegalovirus. CMV serostatus was the only immune exposure information available for the cohort. A later genetic analysis associated a missense DCLRE1C variant with V-gene and J-gene trimming of TCR beta chains, and an independent cohort replicated the association. A further reported finding was that TCR beta sequences accurately predicted the HLA-A and HLA-B alleles for most subjects in the first cohort. A few of the identified cytomegalovirus-associated TCR beta chains were confirmed in vitro to be specific for cytomegalovirus antigens. The earlier analysis of fewer than 750 of the donors excluded around 17 rarely observed V segments, including chromosome 9 orphons, because counts were too low. HLA typing was unavailable for some donors at each locus, so association tests used only the typed subset. When HLA alleles, especially DR and DQ, strongly co-occurred, TCR associations were difficult to assign to individual alleles. In a later analysis, HLA-associated TCR beta chains were found to be more clonally expanded and to have lower generation probabilities than equally common non-associated chains. The cohort was sequenced for TCR beta chains only, and without alpha or paired-chain data the features that could be detected were limited. A later analysis associated 16,951 TCR beta sequences with specific HLA alleles at a false discovery rate of 0.05. A group of highly shared sequence variants was considered likely to be a technical artifact of the sequencing pipeline. In a later analysis, the rate of TCR association differed among HLA loci, with DRB1 alleles having the most associated TCRs and HLA-C alleles having the fewest. The classifier was reported to diagnose cytomegalovirus status with high specificity and sensitivity in both the original and validation cohorts.

For this clone: The clone's antigen remains unknown. No base quality information exists; no much larger clone differs at one position.

V and J are truncated by 0 bases and 0 bases respectively, leaving an intervening sequence of 10 bases. Counted from cysteine to phenylalanine, this CDR3 has 16 amino acids. Left in the record is the CDR3 DNA by itself, 48 bases read in frame from the first base. The library was built by means of the immunoSEQ multiplex PCR assay. A mixture of 60 forward primers for TCR Vbeta segments and 13 reverse primers for TCR Jbeta segments was used in the multiplex PCR. Amplification of the CDR3 region of rearranged TCR beta genes was performed with a multiplex PCR assay on genomic DNA. The Illumina HiSeq System was used to sequence the amplified TCR beta libraries as 87-base-pair reads. In the original analysis: In a later analysis, some 80 million unique TCR beta chains were counted across the approximately 640 repertoires, and about 10 million of these chains were shared by at least two donors. To remove PCR and sequencing errors, raw reads were error-corrected and collapsed into unique sequences using a nearest-neighbor algorithm that merged closely related sequences. To assign V, D and J gene segments, CDR3 sequences were aligned to IMGT reference sequences. For a sequence to be retained, a match of at least six nucleotides was required to both a V gene segment and a J gene segment. Rearrangements were classified as productive when the CDR3 lacked stop codons and remained in frame with V and J, and all other rearrangements were classified as non-productive. CDR3 was defined according to IMGT convention as the region running from the second conserved V-encoded cysteine to the conserved J-encoded phenylalanine. The earlier analysis of about 620 of the donors excluded sequences that lacked an unambiguous match to a single V gene segment. An earlier analysis of a few hundred of the donors called V segments functional above 56.7% productive rearrangements and segregating when the between-donor standard deviation exceeded 5%. To diagnose cytomegalovirus status from the catalog of TCR beta chain sequences, a statistical classification framework was built. A later analysis assigned V and J genes by comparing TCR nucleotide sequences with IMGT/GENE-DB human TR gene sequences. A later analysis assigned CDR3 sequences and most-parsimonious VDJ recombination scenarios with the TCRdist pipeline. A later analysis defined each TCR beta chain by its CDR3 amino acid sequence plus V-gene family, and excluded reads lacking a unique V-gene family. In a later analysis, approximately 640 highly shared, low-generation-probability nucleotide sequences were removed to address suspected cross-contamination and a sequencing artifact. In a later analysis, a clonal expansion index for each public chain was calculated from normalized within-repertoire ranks of inferred template counts. In a later analysis, generation probabilities were computed with a VDJ recombination model fitted to out-of-frame rearrangements, and the resulting probabilities were checked against IGoR. Hypergeometric tests were used in a later analysis to score TCR-TCR, TCR-HLA and TCR-CMV co-occurrence, with a repertoire-size bias correction applied to the TCR pairs. To estimate false discovery rates, a later analysis permuted the HLA or CMV assignments 20 times. In a later analysis, co-occurring TCRs were grouped with DBSCAN, and TCRdist sequence similarity was added when clustering was performed within HLA-allele-positive subsets. Co-occurrence clustering excluded repertoires with fewer than 30,000 or more than 120,000 public chains, plus five with anomalous nucleotide sharing. TCRdb stores this immuneACCESS table with in-frame sequences only. Part of the clones is absent; in the studies checked, under half of the shortfall reflects unresolved V genes, and no reason is known for the rest. The V and J calls and clone size were taken over from that table, and D and trimming were inferred from the DNA. The sample table holds under 200,000 clones, of which roughly 80% were seen once. The ten largest account for around 3.9% of the sample.

The receptor chain draws on TRBV5-7 and TRBJ1-3; D gene: possibly TRBD1, on 5 matching bases. TRBV5-7 is marked as an open reading frame, function uncertain. This TCR was recovered from a man aged 45-65 years in good health and CMV-seronegative. Specimen: PBMCs. The DNA sequence follows: TGTGCCAGCAGCTTGGTACACAGGATCTCTGGAAACACCATATATTTT. Protein translation: CASSLVHRISGNTIYF.